This TCR beta chain comes out of a study of beta chain features in type 1 diabetes. Study-wide points: Junctions at VDJ sites from type 1 diabetes patients had fewer insertions and more deletions. Within each of all four CD4+ subsets, Type 1 diabetes patients had TCRB CDR3s that were moderately but significantly shorter. Still unanswered here is whether HLA type influences TCRB rearrangement.

Reverse transcription of all isolated RNA meant that expressed TCRB transcripts were sequenced. Assay used: immunoSEQ multiplex PCR; TCRdb lists only in-frame clones, some missing. The sample lists fewer than 300,000 clones, roughly 22% occurring once. The CDR3 runs 13 residues. Germline V gene data show CDR1 as SQVTM and CDR2 as ANQGSEA. Deletions cut 6 bases from V and 1 base from J, with 12 bases between. In its sample, this clone was seen a few times. The target antigen is unknown. This rearrangement joins TRBV29-1 to TRBJ1-1; D is undetermined. This TCR derives from a woman in her thirties or forties with type 1 diabetes. Sequencing input: naive CD4+ T cells from blood. The CDR3 reads CSVTPNGNTEAFF. The CDR3, as DNA: TGCAGCGTAACCCCCAACGGGAACACTGAAGCTTTCTTT.